The 31 T cell receptor beta chains below all came from one sample that was sequenced in a study of T cell responses to AZD1222 COVID-19 vaccine. Profiling relied on immunoSEQ multiplex PCR, and the TCRdb table lists in-frame clones only, not all of them. The sample lists about 48,000 clones, about 86% occurring once. The starting material was peripheral blood, obtained 28 days after the second AZD1222 dose. The source is an adult who received the AZD1222 COVID-19 vaccine.

The V call is TRBV9, the J call TRBJ2-7; 8 bases map to TRBD1. V shed 0 bases, J shed 3 bases, and the junction held 5 bases outside the gene matches. This CDR3 is 15 amino acids long. The germline gives CDR1 SGDLS, CDR2 YYNGEE. The CDR3 DNA reads TGTGCCAGCAGCGTAGGGATCGGACAGGGCTACGAGCAGTACTTC. It specifies CASSVGIGQGYEQYF.

This chain connects TRBV20-1 to TRBJ2-3, with D unresolved. V was cut by 6 bases and J by 7 bases, with 8 bases left in between. CDR3 length: 10 amino acids. Per germline, CDR1 DFQATT and CDR2 SNEGSKA (reference sequence). CDR3 nucleotides: TGCAGTGCAGTCTTAAATACGCAGTATTTT. It yields the protein CSAVLNTQYF.

The rearrangement links TRBV27 to TRBJ2-7; 12 nucleotides agree with TRBD1. The V gene end was trimmed by 5 bases and the J gene end by 6 bases; junction bases not matched to a gene: 5. CDR1 is MNHEY, CDR2 SMNVEV, per germline (reference sequence). CDR3 length: 14 residues. DNA of the CDR3: TGTGCCAGCAGTCCGGGGACAGGGGGCTTCGAGCAGTACTTC. Its translation: CASSPGTGGFEQYF.

V gene TRBV24-1 combines with J gene TRBJ2-7; 8 nucleotides agree with TRBD1. Germline V gene data show CDR1 as KGHDR and CDR2 as SFDVKD. Losses at the gene ends were 3 bases for V and 2 bases for J; bases not matched to a gene: 8. The CDR3 covers 16 residues. This CDR3 is CATSDPRQGPPYEQYF. CDR3 sequence (DNA): TGTGCCACCAGTGATCCCCGACAGGGGCCCCCCTACGAGCAGTACTTC.

Here the CDR3 reads CASSSRQGLETQYF. The CDR3 coding sequence is TGTGCCAGCAGCTCCCGACAGGGTCTAGAGACCCAGTACTTC. The genes are TRBV11-2 and TRBJ2-5, with 7 positions matching TRBD1. V shed 4 bases and J 4 bases; nucleotides not matched to a gene: 6. The germline gives CDR1 SGHAT, CDR2 FQNNGV. The CDR3 spans 14 residues.

The V and J genes are TRBV18 and TRBJ2-1; a weak D match, TRBD2 (6 bases). V gave up 2 bases and J gave up 6 bases, with 17 bases separating them. The CDR3 extends over 16 amino acids. Germline assignment: CDR1 KGHSH and CDR2 LQKENI. CDR3 in amino acids: CASSPISGSGVNEQFF. As DNA, the CDR3 is TGTGCCAGCTCACCAATTTCCGGGAGTGGGGTCAATGAGCAGTTCTTC.

This chain connects TRBV2 to TRBJ2-7; D perhaps matches TRBD2 (7 bases). The CDR3 extends over 12 amino acids. The germline V gene encodes CDR1 SNHLY and CDR2 FYNNEI. CDR3 sequence reads: CGGRGATYEQYF. For the CDR3, the DNA is TGTGGAGGGAGGGGGGCTACGTACGAGCAGTACTTC.

The chain employs TRBV7-2 and TRBJ2-5, with 7 bases that match TRBD2. Germline V gives CDR1 SGHTA, CDR2 FQGNSA. The CDR3 has 14 residues. Trimming at V came to 4 bases and at J to 5 bases, leaving 7 bases not matched to a gene. CDR3 nucleotide sequence: TGTGCCAGCAGCTCCGGACTAGGTGGGGAGACCCAGTACTTC. Translated, it gives CASSSGLGGETQYF.

This rearrangement joins TRBV10-3 to TRBJ2-5; 8 bases are shared with TRBD2. Germline CDR1 is ENHRY and CDR2 is SYGVKD. The V segment lost 10 bases and the J segment 0 bases; nucleotides outside the gene matches: 10. There are 15 residues in the CDR3. The CDR3 DNA follows: TGTGCCACCGCCGGGGTAGCGGGATACCAAGAGACCCAGTACTTC. Translation: CATAGVAGYQETQYF.

This rearrangement joins TRBV9 to TRBJ1-6, with 7 nucleotides matching TRBD1. Germline CDR1 SGDLS, CDR2 YYNGEE. This CDR3 contains 15 residues. V shed 4 bases, J shed 6 bases, and the junction held 7 bases outside the gene matches. The DNA for the CDR3 is TGTGCCAGCAGCCCCAGGGGGTCTCTTAATTCACCCCTCCACTTT. Translated: CASSPRGSLNSPLHF.

This chain joins TRBV5-1 and TRBJ2-7; the D is unclear. This CDR3 has 13 residues. Looked up from germline, CDR1 is SGHRS and CDR2 is YFSETQ. V lost 1 base to trimming and J lost 6 bases, with 11 bases between them. CDR3 protein: CASSLMGKGEQYF. The CDR3 DNA reads TGCGCCAGCAGCTTGATGGGGAAGGGCGAGCAGTACTTC. The full variable domain, rest sourced from reference TRBV5-1 and TRBJ2-7, is KAGVTQTPRYLIKTRGQQVTLSCSPISGHRSVSWYQQTPGQGLQFLFEYFSETQRNKGNFPGRFSGRQFSNSRSEMNVSTLELGDSALYLCASSLMGKGEQYFGPGTRLTVT.

V gene TRBV2 combines with J gene TRBJ1-3, with D perhaps matching TRBD1 (5 bases). The germline V gene encodes CDR1 SNHLY and CDR2 FYNNEI. V lost 8 bases to trimming and J lost 4 bases, with 9 bases between them. This CDR3 spans 12 amino acids. The DNA for the CDR3 is TGTGCCAGCTGGGGGATCGGAAACACCATATATTTT. Its translation is CASWGIGNTIYF.

The V and J genes are TRBV11-3 and TRBJ2-7, with no clear D. The CDR3 contains 12 residues. CDR1 is SGHNT, CDR2 YENEEA, per germline. V was shortened by 7 bases and J by 5 bases, with 12 bases between the two germline ends. CDR3 residues: CASTPGPDEQYF. For the CDR3, the DNA is TGTGCCAGCACCCCGGGCCCCGACGAGCAGTACTTC.

The chain carries TRBV29-1 and TRBJ1-2; D is uncertain. CDR1 and CDR2 from the germline V gene are SQVTM and ANQGSEA. The CDR3 runs 12 residues. Trimming removed 6 bases from V and 4 bases from J, with 12 bases in between. Written as DNA, the CDR3 is TGCAGCGTAGCGGCGGACGGCTATGGCTACACCTTC. This gives the protein CSVAADGYGYTF.

This clone has only a few counts. The chain joins TRBV7-3 to TRBJ2-2; no clear D. Germline V gene lookup returns CDR1 SGHTA and CDR2 FQGTGA. The CDR3 is 11 residues long. The germline V and J ends were trimmed by 6 bases and 6 bases, with 5 bases remaining between them. The DNA of the CDR3 is TGTGCCAGCAGGGCCGCCGGGGAGCTGTTTTTT. This codes for CASRAAGELFF.

This chain connects TRBV2 to TRBJ2-2; unclear D gene. V was pared by 2 bases and J by 2 bases, with 12 bases between. Per the germline V gene, CDR1 is SNHLY and CDR2 is FYNNEI. This CDR3 has 16 amino acids. This chain's CDR3 is CASSEQAPLNTGELFF. As DNA, the CDR3 is TGTGCCAGCAGTGAACAAGCACCCCTTAACACCGGGGAGCTGTTTTTT.

This clone showed up just once. V and J are TRBV3-1 (or the pseudogene TRBV3-2) and TRBJ2-2, with 9 bases matching TRBD1. V shed 4 bases and J 0 bases; nucleotides not matched to a gene: 3. The germline CDR1 and CDR2 sequences are LGHDT and YNNKEL (reference sequence). The length of the CDR3 is 16 residues. CDR3 DNA: TGTGCCAGCAGCCTTACAGGGGGCGCGAACACCGGGGAGCTGTTTTTT. Protein sequence: CASSLTGGANTGELFF.

This clone was picked up a small number of times. The rearrangement uses TRBV7-9 and TRBJ2-3, with 8 bases that match TRBD1. The CDR3 has 15 amino acids. V shed 4 bases and J 0 bases; nucleotides not matched to a gene: 3. CDR1 is SEHNR and CDR2 is FQNEAQ in the germline V gene (reference sequence). The CDR3 coding sequence is TGTGCCAGCAGCTCTGACAGGGGCAGCACAGATACGCAGTATTTT. This codes for CASSSDRGSTDTQYF.

The chain carries TRBV19 and TRBJ2-2; a possible D gene is TRBD1 (5 bases). V was clipped by 5 bases and J by 0 bases, with 13 bases between them. Germline V lookup: CDR1 LNHDA, CDR2 SQIVND (reference sequence). CDR3 size: 16 residues. The CDR3 protein is CASSSQGAANTGELFF. DNA of the CDR3: TGTGCCAGTAGTTCCCAAGGGGCAGCGAACACCGGGGAGCTGTTTTTT. Full variable domain (remainder filled in from reference TRBV19 and TRBJ2-2): DGGITQSPKYLFRKEGQNVTLSCEQNLNHDAMYWYRQDPGQGLRLIYYSQIVNDFQKGDIAEGYSVSREKKESFPLTVTSAQKNPTAFYLCASSSQGAANTGELFFGEGSRLTVL.

This clone occurred once. This chain links TRBV4-2 with TRBJ2-1; D possibly corresponds to TRBD1 (6 bases). Germline CDR1 is LGHNA and CDR2 is YNFKEQ. Trimming pared 8 bases from V and 8 bases from J, leaving 31 bases between. CDR3 length equals 18 residues. The CDR3 DNA sequence: TGTGCCAGCCACTCTTCTGTTAGGGCCCTCGATGAGGGGGATGAGCAGTTCTTC. This encodes CASHSSVRALDEGDEQFF.

This chain's CDR3 is CASSLSEGSYNEQFF. The CDR3 DNA sequence: TGCGCCAGCAGCTTATCCGAGGGGTCCTACAATGAGCAGTTCTTC. The rearrangement links TRBV5-1 to TRBJ2-1; D possibly matches TRBD1 or TRBD2 (5 bases each). The germline V gene encodes CDR1 SGHRS and CDR2 YFSETQ. This CDR3 has 15 amino acids. V lost 2 bases, J lost 1 base, and 10 bases lay in between.

A few counts support this clone. This chain connects TRBV3-1 (or the pseudogene TRBV3-2) to TRBJ2-7, with a tentative D call TRBD1 (6 bases). Germline V gives CDR1 LGHDT, CDR2 YNNKEL (reference sequence). V was shortened by 3 bases and J by 2 bases, with 11 bases between the two germline ends. This CDR3 comprises 14 residues. CDR3 in amino acids: CASSHTGYPYEQYF. Written as DNA, the CDR3 is TGTGCCAGCAGCCACACAGGGTACCCCTACGAGCAGTACTTC.

V is TRBV19 and J is TRBJ2-3, with TRBD2 identical over 11 bases. Germline CDR1 is LNHDA and CDR2 is SQIVND (reference sequence). This CDR3 is 15 amino acids long. The junction had 3 bases not matched to a gene; V was cut back by 3 bases and J by 4 bases. The CDR3 region is CASSIIAGGPDTQYF. The DNA for the CDR3 is TGTGCCAGTAGTATTATAGCGGGAGGGCCAGATACGCAGTATTTT.

This chain uses TRBV30 with TRBJ2-7; D remains ambiguous. This CDR3 spans 13 amino acids. Trimming cost V 6 bases and J 3 bases, with 15 bases left between them. The germline V gene has CDR1 GTSNPN and CDR2 SVGIG (reference sequence). CDR3 region: CACTSPGYYEQYF. The CDR3 DNA is TGTGCCTGTACCTCCCCGGGTTACTACGAGCAGTACTTC.

CDR3 in amino acids: CSVEIQGGDEQFF. CDR3 DNA: TGCAGCGTTGAGATACAGGGGGGCGATGAGCAGTTCTTC. The rearrangement joins TRBV29-1 to TRBJ2-1; TRBD1 agrees at 8 bases. V lost 3 bases, J lost 8 bases, and 6 bases stayed unmatched. This CDR3 is 13 amino acids long. The V gene's germline CDR1 is SQVTM and CDR2 ANQGSEA.

The rearrangement links TRBV2 to TRBJ2-1, with D unclear. CDR1 is SNHLY, CDR2 FYNNEI, per germline. Trimming cost V 1 base and J 5 bases, with 9 bases left between them. CDR3 length equals 14 residues. The CDR3 region is CASSEESINNEQFF. The CDR3 region has the DNA TGTGCCAGCAGTGAAGAGTCCATTAACAATGAGCAGTTCTTC.

Note on this clone: One junction end disagrees with the germline gene, perhaps due to a read error. V usage is TRBV7-8 and J usage is TRBJ2-5; no firm D call. CDR3 length: 11 residues. Looked up from germline, CDR1 is SGHVS and CDR2 is FQNEAQ. CDR3 in amino acids: CASSPQGTQYF. Written as DNA, the CDR3 is TGTGCCAGCAGCCCCCAAGGGACCCAGTACTTC.

The gene calls are TRBV6-6 and TRBJ2-7; D may be TRBD1 (6 bases). V gave up 6 bases and J gave up 1 base, with 10 bases separating them. The CDR3 is 13 amino acids. The germline V gene has CDR1 MNHNY and CDR2 SVGAGI (reference sequence). The CDR3 loop reads CASRGGQSYEQYF. As DNA, the CDR3 is TGTGCCAGCAGGGGCGGACAGTCCTACGAGCAGTACTTC.

This clone was found once. This rearrangement joins TRBV7-6 to TRBJ2-7; possible D gene TRBD2, 5 bases. The CDR3 has 15 amino acids. The V and J ends lost 6 bases and 4 bases respectively, with 19 bases between them. Germline CDR1 reads SGHVS; CDR2 reads FNYEAQ. CDR3 coding DNA: TGTGCCAGCAGTCAACGACGAGGCGGGTTATACGAGCAGTACTTC. As protein: CASSQRRGGLYEQYF.

The V and J genes are TRBV12-3 or TRBV12-4 and TRBJ1-3; D not resolved. This CDR3 has 12 amino acids. V lost 4 bases and J lost 3, with 4 bases in between. CDR3 region: CASSYGGNTIYF. DNA for the CDR3: TGTGCCAGCAGTTATGGTGGAAACACCATATATTTT.

This clone was recorded once. V is TRBV9 and J is TRBJ2-7, with D possibly TRBD2 on 6 matching bases. This CDR3 has 16 residues. Germline V gene data show CDR1 as SGDLS and CDR2 as YYNGEE. The germline V and J ends were trimmed by 0 bases and 2 bases, with 15 bases remaining between them. CDR3 in DNA: TGTGCCAGCAGCGTAGGCCTAGGAGGGATAACCTACGAGCAGTACTTC. Encoded protein: CASSVGLGGITYEQYF.